This record covers a single T cell receptor beta chain. What it binds is not known. The CDR3 sequence is 15 residues long. The germline V gene has CDR1 KGHDR and CDR2 SFDVKD. Trimming removed 3 bases from V and 4 bases from J; junction bases left unmatched: 5. This entry is derived from a study of T cell responses to AZD1222 COVID-19 vaccine. As for the study in general: Pooling covered second doses at about 4 or about 12 weeks.

Some clones are missing from TCRdb's copy, which holds only in-frame ones; the method was immunoSEQ multiplex PCR. The sample lists about 150,000 clones; roughly 87% were seen once. General study points: The span of vaccine-associated CD4 TCRs extended across spike, with dominance at 160-218 and 743-854. Targeting of unmutated variant regions was reportedly seen in nearly half of spike-specific TCRs. Donors skewed white British and female; clonal diversity was possibly underestimated.

Sequences were derived from peripheral blood, sampled on day 0 of AZD1222 vaccination. The TCR comes from an adult in good health. J is TRBJ2-5 and V is TRBV24-1, with 9 bases lining up with TRBD2. Written as DNA, the CDR3 is TGTGCCACCAGTGATGGCGGGAGGGCCACAGAGACCCAGTACTTC. This translates into CATSDGGRATETQYF.